The rows below give T cell receptor beta chains drawn from one sample of a study of identical twins. Via MiXCR, TCRdb re-called the 5' RACE reads, giving one row per CDR3 protein. The table shows 540,000 or so distinct CDR3 sequences, with 20% to 25% occurring only once. Another study also made use of these data, one on yellow fever vaccine responses in identical twins.

What was sequenced was CD4+ T cells sorted from blood. These TCRs come from a young woman in good health. The conserved cysteine and the conserved F or W are not part of the CDR3 here. Each record gives: V gene, J gene, CDR3 protein.

TRBV3-1	TRBJ2-3	ASSQGFSETDTQY
TRBV7-8	TRBJ2-2	ASSPSPDSTGELF
TRBV4-1	TRBJ2-2	ASSQGQGLAGELF
TRBV11-2	TRBJ2-1	ASRPRQGGANDEQF
TRBV4-2	TRBJ2-5	ASSQDRQKQETQY
TRBV10-3	TRBJ2-1	AIREDYNEQF
TRBV6-5	TRBJ1-4	ASSYGVAGPFNEKLF
TRBV4-1	TRBJ2-2	ASSQVAAGVVGELF
TRBV24-1	TRBJ2-1	ATSGRQGGSYNEQF
TRBV7-9	TRBJ1-1	ASSLLGGAGNTEAF
TRBV12-3/TRBV12-4	TRBJ2-5	ASRIQGWSETQY
TRBV27	TRBJ2-6	ASRPIRDPRSGANVLT
TRBV20-1	TRBJ2-5	SARVASGGSTGETQY
TRBV6-1	TRBJ1-2	ASSPRANYGYT
TRBV28	TRBJ2-4	ASSLTQKFKNIQY
TRBV19	TRBJ2-3	ASSPGTRRTDTQY
TRBV12-3/TRBV12-4	TRBJ1-1	ASSLRAIGTGSEAF
TRBV29-1	TRBJ2-2	SVRAGNTGELF
TRBV29-1	TRBJ1-5	SVQVDSNQPQH
TRBV18	TRBJ2-7	ASSPGTVPSYEQY
TRBV4-2	TRBJ2-1	ASSQDHGTRGPFYNEQF
TRBV20-1	TRBJ2-1	SVFRGGVNEQF
TRBV4-1	TRBJ2-4	ASSQESGQQY
TRBV29-1	TRBJ1-1	SVESPNFYTEAF
TRBV29-1	TRBJ2-5	SARTAYQETQY
TRBV27	TRBJ2-3	ASSSVTDTQY
TRBV12-3/TRBV12-4	TRBJ2-3	ASSLGQGGSDTQY
TRBV5-1	TRBJ2-2	ASSDGQGTGELF
TRBV5-1	TRBJ2-1	ASSLQAGEQF
TRBV7-6	TRBJ2-3	ASSPPLSGGTDTQY